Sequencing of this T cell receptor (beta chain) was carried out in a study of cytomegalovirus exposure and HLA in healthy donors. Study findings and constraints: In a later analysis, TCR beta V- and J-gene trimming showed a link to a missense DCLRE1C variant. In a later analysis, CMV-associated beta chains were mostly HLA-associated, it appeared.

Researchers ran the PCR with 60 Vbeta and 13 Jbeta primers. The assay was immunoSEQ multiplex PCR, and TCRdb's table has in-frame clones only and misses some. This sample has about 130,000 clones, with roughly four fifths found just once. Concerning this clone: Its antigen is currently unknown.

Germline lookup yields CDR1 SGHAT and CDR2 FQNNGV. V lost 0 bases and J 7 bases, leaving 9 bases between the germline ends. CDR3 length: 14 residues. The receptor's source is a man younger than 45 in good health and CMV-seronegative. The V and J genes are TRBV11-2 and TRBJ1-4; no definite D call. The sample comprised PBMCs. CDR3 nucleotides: TGTGCCAGCAGCTTAGATGGAGTCTCTGAAAAACTGTTTTTT. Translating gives CASSLDGVSEKLFF.